The 27 T cell receptor beta chains reported below all come from one sample, sequenced in a study of shared clonotypes between healthy human individuals. The data were produced by immunoSEQ multiplex PCR, yet TCRdb's version contains in-frame clones alone and is incomplete. This table has 2 million to 2.5 million clones, approximately 95% appearing once. Sequencing input: naive CD4+ T cells sorted from blood. Subset in this sample: CD45RA+ positively selected. Receptors were obtained from a young man in good health.

Only a few counts were recorded for this clone. J is TRBJ1-4 and V is TRBV9, with D possibly matching TRBD1 (6 bases). This CDR3 is built from 16 residues. V was cut by 0 bases and J by 7 bases, with 16 bases left in between. Germline V CDR1 and CDR2: SGDLS, YYNGEE. CDR3 loop: CASSVATGKGGEKLFF. The CDR3 DNA is TGTGCCAGCAGCGTAGCAACAGGCAAGGGGGGTGAAAAACTGTTTTTT.

On this clone: Other DNA sequences in the same sample also yield this CDR3. V is TRBV30 and J is TRBJ2-3; 10 bases line up with TRBD2. The CDR3 consists of 16 residues. Unmatched junction bases numbered 4, after V lost 0 bases and J lost 1 base. The germline V gene has CDR1 GTSNPN and CDR2 SVGIG (reference sequence). CDR3 in amino acids: CAWSVLTSGGTDTQYF. The CDR3 DNA reads as TGTGCCTGGAGTGTACTAACTAGCGGGGGCACAGATACGCAGTATTTT. Complete variable domain (other parts from reference TRBV30 and TRBJ2-3): SQTIHQWPATLVQPVGSPLSLECTVEGTSNPNLYWYRQAAGRGLQLLFYSVGIGQISSEVPQNLSASRPQDRQFILSSKKLLLSDSGFYLCAWSVLTSGGTDTQYFGPGTRLTVL.

The chain combines TRBV25-1 with TRBJ1-4; D gene uncertain. From germline, CDR1 is MGHDK and CDR2 SYGVNS. The CDR3 is 16 residues long. Trimming removed 2 bases at V and 0 bases at J, with 10 bases between. CDR3: CASSEGLSATNEKLFF. In nucleotides, the CDR3 is TGTGCCAGCAGTGAAGGACTTTCTGCAACTAATGAAAAACTGTTTTTT.

The chain carries TRBV14 and TRBJ2-7; possible D gene TRBD1, 5 bases. CDR3 size: 12 residues. CDR1 SGHDN and CDR2 FVKESK come from the germline V gene. The V and J ends lost 2 bases and 6 bases respectively, with 8 bases between them. CDR3 DNA sequence: TGTGCCAGCAGCCAACTGGGGCGCGAGCAGTACTTC. This codes for CASSQLGREQYF.

The chain uses TRBV7-9 and TRBJ1-1, with a possible D match to TRBD1 (5 bases). V lost 3 bases and J lost 5, with 22 bases in between. Germline CDR1 reads SEHNR; CDR2 reads FQNEAQ (reference sequence). CDR3 length: 17 residues. The CDR3: CASSFTLLRGTGTEAFF. CDR3 nucleotide sequence: TGTGCCAGCAGCTTTACTCTCTTGCGAGGGACGGGGACTGAAGCTTTCTTT. The variable domain in full, completed from reference TRBV7-9 and TRBJ1-1, reads DTGVSQNPRHKITKRGQNVTFRCDPISEHNRLYWYRQTLGQGPEFLTYFQNEAQLEKSRLLSDRFSAERPKGSFSTLEIQRTEQGDSAMYLCASSFTLLRGTGTEAFFGQGTRLTVV.

About this clone itself: The identical CDR3 is also encoded by other nucleotide sequences in the sample. The rearrangement joins TRBV6-1 to TRBJ1-6; D is possibly TRBD1 (5 bases). V lost 6 bases to trimming and J lost 4 bases, with 7 bases between them. CDR3 length equals 13 residues. Germline CDR1 MNHNS, CDR2 SASEGT. This chain's CDR3 is CASRGQYNSPLHF. The DNA for the CDR3 is TGTGCCAGCAGGGGGCAGTATAATTCACCCCTCCACTTT.

The V gene is TRBV7-2, the J gene TRBJ1-2, with D unresolved. Germline CDR1 is SGHTA and CDR2 is FQGNSA. V gave up 7 bases and J gave up 4 bases, with 16 bases separating them. CDR3 length equals 14 residues. As DNA, the CDR3 is TGTGCCAGCACCGTCGGCGGAACCTTCTATGGCTACACCTTC. As protein: CASTVGGTFYGYTF. Variable domain in full (rest from reference TRBV7-2 and TRBJ1-2): GAGVSQSPSNKVTEKGKDVELRCDPISGHTALYWYRQSLGQGLEFLIYFQGNSAPDKSGLPSDRFSAERTGGSVSTLTIQRTQQEDSAVYLCASTVGGTFYGYTFGSGTRLTVV.

J is TRBJ2-7 and V is TRBV5-1; TRBD1 aligns across 7 bases. The trim removed 3 bases at V and 1 base at J, leaving 7 bases unmatched. The CDR3 runs 15 residues. Germline loops: CDR1 SGHRS, CDR2 YFSETQ. CDR3 region: CASSSQGTPSYEQYF. CDR3 nucleotides: TGCGCCAGCAGCTCACAGGGGACCCCTTCCTACGAGCAGTACTTC.

The gene calls are TRBV7-2 and TRBJ2-5; maybe TRBD2 (6 bases). Trimming stripped 2 bases from V and 6 bases from J, with 10 bases between. There are 13 residues in the CDR3. The V gene's germline CDR1 is SGHTA and CDR2 FQGNSA. This CDR3 is CASSLSGAQTQYF. The CDR3 DNA reads TGTGCCAGCAGCTTATCGGGAGCGCAGACCCAGTACTTC.

As regards this clone: Other DNA sequences in the same sample also yield this CDR3. The gene calls are TRBV18 and TRBJ2-3, with D perhaps matching TRBD2 (6 bases). The germline V gene has CDR1 KGHSH and CDR2 LQKENI. V was pared by 3 bases and J by 6 bases, with 10 bases between. The CDR3 spans 13 residues. The CDR3 spells CASSPPGLDTQYF. Here the CDR3 DNA reads TGTGCCAGCTCACCCCCGGGACTCGATACGCAGTATTTT.

The chain links TRBV5-1 to TRBJ1-1; the match to TRBD1 covers 9 bases. Trimming cost V 3 bases and J 1 base; bases outside gene matches: 10. Germline V lookup: CDR1 SGHRS, CDR2 YFSETQ. This CDR3 is built from 17 residues. The CDR3 DNA reads TGCGCCAGCAGCTCTGACAGGGGGTCTATAAGGAACACTGAAGCTTTCTTT. Its protein product is CASSSDRGSIRNTEAFF.

Here the CDR3 DNA reads TGTGCTAGTGGTACGAGGGGGGTCGAGACCCAGTACTTC. Translated: CASGTRGVETQYF. This chain links TRBV12-5 with TRBJ2-5; D tentatively reads TRBD1 or TRBD2 (6 bases each). The germline V and J ends were trimmed by 5 bases and 5 bases, with 12 bases remaining between them. Germline CDR1 reads LGHNT; CDR2 reads FRNRAP. This CDR3 region has 13 residues.

This rearrangement joins TRBV10-3 to TRBJ2-3; 9 bases are a match to TRBD2. The trim removed 3 bases at V and 2 bases at J, leaving 9 bases unmatched. Germline lookup yields CDR1 ENHRY and CDR2 SYGVKD. CDR3 size: 17 residues. The CDR3 loop is CAISDAPPSGATDTQYF. DNA for the CDR3: TGTGCCATCAGTGATGCCCCCCCTAGCGGGGCCACAGATACGCAGTATTTT.

The J gene is TRBJ2-5, the V gene TRBV7-9, with 7 nucleotides matching TRBD2. V lost 4 bases and J lost 5; bases outside the gene matches: 13. Germline V lookup: CDR1 SEHNR, CDR2 FQNEAQ (reference sequence). This CDR3 has 16 residues. As DNA, the CDR3 is TGTGCCAGCAGCTGGGGTGGGCGCGGGAGCACGGAGACCCAGTACTTC. Translation gives CASSWGGRGSTETQYF.

As to this clone: Other nucleotide sequences in the sample specify the same CDR3. The chain uses TRBV5-4 and TRBJ2-7; D gene unclear. The CDR3 is 14 amino acids. From germline, CDR1 is SGHNT and CDR2 YYREEE (reference sequence). V gave up 0 bases and J gave up 1 base, with 8 bases separating them. The CDR3 nucleotides read TGTGCCAGCAGCTTGGAGGGCAATTCCTACGAGCAGTACTTC. It codes for CASSLEGNSYEQYF. Together with reference TRBV5-4 and TRBJ2-7, the CDR3 gives the full variable domain: ETGVTQSPTHLIKTRGQQVTLRCSSQSGHNTVSWYQQALGQGPQFIFQYYREEENGRGNFPPRFSGLQFPNYSSELNVNALELDDSALYLCASSLEGNSYEQYFGPGTRLTVT.

The chain carries TRBV28 and TRBJ2-7; TRBD1 might be the D (5 bases). CDR3 size: 12 residues. Germline V gene data show CDR1 as MDHEN and CDR2 as SYDVKM. V lost 9 bases, J lost 3 bases, and 12 bases lay in between. This chain's CDR3 is CASQGTHYEQYF. CDR3 DNA sequence: TGTGCCAGTCAGGGTACTCACTACGAGCAGTACTTC.

V gene TRBV28 combines with J gene TRBJ1-6; 7 nucleotides agree with TRBD1. The length of the CDR3 is 21 residues. Germline assignment: CDR1 MDHEN and CDR2 SYDVKM. With V trimmed by 3 bases and J by 8 bases, 25 bases remained unmatched. CDR3 sequence: CASSFAENTMGQSRSHSPLHF. The CDR3 coding sequence is TGTGCCAGCAGTTTCGCCGAAAATACCATGGGACAGTCGAGGTCCCATTCACCCCTCCACTTT.

The V call is TRBV6-6, the J call TRBJ2-7; possible D gene TRBD1, 6 bases. Deletions cut 2 bases from V and 4 bases from J, with 12 bases between. This CDR3 comprises 14 residues. Per germline, CDR1 MNHNY and CDR2 SVGAGI (reference sequence). CDR3 region: CASSYRPGAYEQYF. The CDR3 nucleotides are TGTGCCAGCAGTTACAGACCAGGGGCGTACGAGCAGTACTTC.

The chain couples TRBV5-1 to TRBJ1-2; 7 bases fit TRBD1. V gave up 1 base and J gave up 3 bases; unmatched junction bases: 9. Germline loops: CDR1 SGHRS, CDR2 YFSETQ. CDR3 length equals 16 residues. CDR3 residues: CASSLQPDRSYYGYTF. The CDR3 nucleotides are TGCGCCAGCAGCTTGCAGCCGGACAGGTCCTACTATGGCTACACCTTC.

The chain carries TRBV14 and TRBJ2-3; D is unresolved. Trimming cost V 6 bases and J 4 bases, with 8 bases left between them. CDR1 is SGHDN, CDR2 FVKESK, per germline. The CDR3 spans 12 residues. The CDR3: CASSPISDTQYF. DNA of the CDR3: TGTGCCAGCAGTCCGATCTCAGATACGCAGTATTTT.

The J gene is TRBJ2-3, the V gene TRBV6-5; D gene unclear. V lost 7 bases, J lost 4 bases, and 6 bases lay in between. Germline loops: CDR1 MNHEY, CDR2 SVGAGI. The CDR3 is 11 amino acids. CDR3 protein: CASIRADTQYF. In DNA, the CDR3 is TGTGCCAGCATAAGGGCAGATACGCAGTATTTT.

This clone came up once. The same CDR3 arises from other DNA sequences in this sample as well. CDR3 sequence: CASSPNGGSTDTQYF. CDR3 nucleotides: TGTGCCAGCTCACCAAACGGGGGAAGCACAGATACGCAGTATTTT. The rearrangement joins TRBV18 to TRBJ2-3; perhaps TRBD2 as D (6 bases). Looked up from germline, CDR1 is KGHSH and CDR2 is LQKENI. Trimming cost V 2 bases and J 0 bases, with 9 bases left between them. CDR3 length equals 15 residues.

This clone was observed once. The chain links TRBV19 to TRBJ1-1, with D possibly TRBD1 on 6 matching bases. Trimming took off 5 bases at V and 3 bases at J, with 13 bases between the two ends. CDR3 length: 14 residues. Germline loops: CDR1 LNHDA, CDR2 SQIVND (reference sequence). DNA for the CDR3: TGTGCCAGTAGTCCCAGGGGTCGCCACACTGAAGCTTTCTTT. Amino acids: CASSPRGRHTEAFF.

The rearrangement joins TRBV27 to TRBJ1-1; 8 bases are a match to TRBD1. In germline, CDR1 is MNHEY, CDR2 SMNVEV (reference sequence). The J segment lost 7 bases and the V segment lost 3 bases, leaving 7 bases of the junction unmatched. The CDR3 has 14 amino acids. In nucleotides, the CDR3 is TGTGCCAGCAGTTTCGGGCAGGGGGCCAGTGAAGCTTTCTTT. It specifies CASSFGQGASEAFF.

The V and J genes are TRBV30 and TRBJ2-2; no firm D call. This CDR3 region has 17 residues. Germline V gives CDR1 GTSNPN, CDR2 SVGIG (reference sequence). V was cut by 0 bases and J by 3 bases, with 17 bases left in between. Here the CDR3 DNA reads TGTGCCTGGAGTGTTAAGATAGGGCGTTTGGACACCGGGGAGCTGTTTTTT. This encodes CAWSVKIGRLDTGELFF.

The chain couples TRBV5-6 to TRBJ2-1; no firm D call. Germline V gives CDR1 SGHDT, CDR2 YYEEEE. V was pared by 1 base and J by 6 bases, with 5 bases between. This CDR3 comprises 12 residues. The CDR3 sequence: CASSLNLNEQFF. The DNA of the CDR3 is TGTGCCAGCAGCTTGAACCTCAATGAGCAGTTCTTC.

The J gene is TRBJ2-7, the V gene TRBV19; 7 bases are shared with TRBD1. V lost 4 bases, J lost 3 bases, and 3 bases stayed unmatched. CDR3 length: 13 amino acids. The germline CDR1 and CDR2 sequences are LNHDA and SQIVND (reference sequence). The CDR3, as DNA: TGTGCCAGTAGTAGGGACAGAAACTACGAGCAGTACTTC. This encodes CASSRDRNYEQYF. Full variable domain (remainder filled in from reference TRBV19 and TRBJ2-7): DGGITQSPKYLFRKEGQNVTLSCEQNLNHDAMYWYRQDPGQGLRLIYYSQIVNDFQKGDIAEGYSVSREKKESFPLTVTSAQKNPTAFYLCASSRDRNYEQYFGPGTRLTVT.